A single sample is the source of the 17 T cell receptor beta chains below, sequenced in a study of blood T cell repertoires in COVID-19. Generated by immunoSEQ multiplex PCR, the TCRdb table keeps only in-frame clones and is missing some. This table holds about 430,000 clones, about 88% found once. Material: PBMCs or T cells enriched from blood (not recorded which). The source is a woman between 18 and 30 years old who had been exposed to COVID-19.

J is TRBJ1-3 and V is TRBV2; D is unclear. Per germline, CDR1 SNHLY and CDR2 FYNNEI. Trimming shortened V by 7 bases and J by 0 bases, and 7 bases separated the two germline ends. The CDR3 consists of 13 residues. The CDR3, as DNA: TGTGCCAGCAACCAGGCCTCTGGAAACACCATATATTTT. It specifies CASNQASGNTIYF.

This rearrangement joins TRBV2 to TRBJ1-2, with D hard to call. V shed 1 base and J shed 5 bases, with 5 bases lying between them. This CDR3 is built from 12 residues. Germline V gives CDR1 SNHLY, CDR2 FYNNEI. The CDR3, as DNA: TGTGCCAGCAGTGAAGAGACATATGGCTACACCTTC. Protein product: CASSEETYGYTF.

This clone has only one observation. The rearrangement uses TRBV7-9 and TRBJ2-5; TRBD2 matches 7 bases. There are 15 residues in the CDR3. Looked up from germline, CDR1 is SEHNR and CDR2 is FQNEAQ (reference sequence). Losses at the gene ends were 4 bases for V and 7 bases for J; bases not matched to a gene: 12. The CDR3 loop reads CASSSGLGEVGTQYF. The CDR3 DNA is TGTGCCAGCAGCTCCGGACTAGGCGAAGTAGGGACCCAGTACTTC.

The gene calls are TRBV28 and TRBJ1-2; maybe TRBD1 (5 bases). This CDR3 spans 16 amino acids. With 5 bases removed from V and 4 bases from J, the gap between germline ends came to 20 bases. Germline CDR1 reads MDHEN; CDR2 reads SYDVKM. DNA of the CDR3: TGTGCCAGCAGTCTGGGGACCGCCGGAGGGTCCTATGGCTACACCTTC. It encodes CASSLGTAGGSYGYTF.

V usage is TRBV7-2 and J usage is TRBJ1-2; the D gene is possibly TRBD1 (6 bases). This CDR3 is 14 amino acids long. Germline V gives CDR1 SGHTA, CDR2 FQGNSA. With 0 bases removed from V and 4 bases from J, the gap between germline ends came to 9 bases. The CDR3 loop is CASSLARGSYGYTF. The DNA for the CDR3 is TGTGCCAGCAGCTTAGCCAGGGGAAGCTATGGCTACACCTTC.

J is TRBJ2-1 and V is TRBV27; a possible D gene is TRBD1 (5 bases). CDR3 length: 15 residues. Germline V gives CDR1 MNHEY, CDR2 SMNVEV (reference sequence). V was shortened by 4 bases and J by 8 bases, with 18 bases between the two germline ends. This CDR3 reads CASSSSGARTYEQFF. In DNA form, the CDR3 reads TGTGCCAGCAGTTCAAGTGGGGCCCGTACCTATGAGCAGTTCTTC.

J is TRBJ2-1 and V is TRBV7-3; D unresolved. Germline lookup yields CDR1 SGHTA and CDR2 FQGTGA. V lost 1 base, J lost 8 bases, and 15 bases lay in between. This CDR3 region has 15 residues. The CDR3 DNA follows: TGTGCCAGCAGCTTAAGTGGTCCTAGTATCTATGAGCAGTTCTTC. Amino acid sequence: CASSLSGPSIYEQFF.

V gene TRBV9 combines with J gene TRBJ2-1; 13 nucleotides match TRBD2. This CDR3 comprises 15 residues. In germline, CDR1 is SGDLS, CDR2 YYNGEE. The V segment lost 4 bases and the J segment 8 bases; nucleotides outside the gene matches: 6. The CDR3 is CASSSGLAGADEQFF. In DNA, the CDR3 is TGTGCCAGCAGCAGTGGACTAGCGGGAGCAGATGAGCAGTTCTTC.

V and J are TRBV7-2 and TRBJ1-2; TRBD1 agrees at 10 bases. CDR1 and CDR2 (germline): SGHTA, FQGNSA. The trim removed 5 bases at V and 4 bases at J, leaving 7 bases unmatched. The CDR3 is 15 residues long. The CDR3 region is CASSVGTGAVYGYTF. DNA of the CDR3: TGTGCCAGCAGCGTAGGGACAGGGGCTGTCTATGGCTACACCTTC.

This clone was seen just once. Other DNA variants within this sample encode the same CDR3. The J gene is TRBJ1-3, the V gene TRBV18, with D uncertain. V was trimmed by 3 bases and J by 2 bases, leaving 11 bases between them. The CDR3 covers 15 residues. The germline gives CDR1 KGHSH, CDR2 LQKENI. The CDR3 DNA reads as TGTGCCAGCTCACCGCCGGGAGGCACTGGAAACACCATATATTTT. Translated, it gives CASSPPGGTGNTIYF.

The genes are TRBV19 and TRBJ1-5; D remains ambiguous. The length of the CDR3 is 14 residues. Trimming pared 3 bases from V and 2 bases from J, leaving 8 bases between. From germline, CDR1 is LNHDA and CDR2 SQIVND (reference sequence). The CDR3 DNA is TGTGCCAGTAGTATTGTAACAGGCAATCAGCCCCAGCATTTT. As protein: CASSIVTGNQPQHF.

V is TRBV6-5 and J is TRBJ2-7; D gene ambiguous. The CDR3 has 13 residues. Trimming removed 7 bases at V and 2 bases at J, with 12 bases between. Germline loops: CDR1 MNHEY, CDR2 SVGAGI. In nucleotides, the CDR3 is TGTGCCAGCATCGACTGGGTAACCTACGAGCAGTACTTC. It yields the protein CASIDWVTYEQYF.

V gene TRBV18 combines with J gene TRBJ2-1; no reliable D call. This CDR3 contains 11 residues. Germline CDR1 reads KGHSH; CDR2 reads LQKENI. The CDR3 sequence is CASKYENEQFF. In DNA form, the CDR3 reads TGTGCGTCGAAATATGAGAATGAGCAGTTCTTC.

This clone was observed a few times. This chain links TRBV10-2 with TRBJ2-3; D uncertain. Germline loops: CDR1 WSHSY, CDR2 SAAADI. CDR3 size: 12 residues. The germline V and J ends were trimmed by 2 bases and 3 bases, with 3 bases remaining between them. The CDR3 sequence: CASSERTDTQYF. The CDR3 region has the DNA TGCGCCAGCAGTGAGCGGACAGATACGCAGTATTTT.

J is TRBJ2-7 and V is TRBV4-3; D uncertain. There are 12 residues in the CDR3. Trimming took 3 bases from V and 2 from J, leaving 5 bases between them. CDR1 and CDR2 (germline): LGHNA, YSLEER. CDR3 sequence: CASSQRAYEQYF. The DNA of the CDR3 is TGCGCCAGCAGCCAGAGAGCCTACGAGCAGTACTTC.

The chain recombines TRBV28 with TRBJ1-4; 7 bases are a match to TRBD1. The germline V gene encodes CDR1 MDHEN and CDR2 SYDVKM. Losses at the gene ends were 5 bases for V and 6 bases for J; bases not matched to a gene: 9. There are 15 residues in the CDR3. The chain's CDR3 is CASSPDRAGDEKLFF. DNA of the CDR3: TGTGCCAGCAGTCCAGACAGGGCGGGTGATGAAAAACTGTTTTTT.

This sequence joins TRBV9 and TRBJ2-5, with D perhaps TRBD1 (7 bases). Germline-derived CDR1 and CDR2 are SGDLS and YYNGEE. The CDR3 has 15 amino acids. V was cut by 0 bases and J by 5 bases, with 14 bases left in between. In nucleotides, the CDR3 is TGTGCCAGCAGCGTAGTTTCAGGGGGGCGGGAGACCCAGTACTTC. Translating it yields CASSVVSGGRETQYF.